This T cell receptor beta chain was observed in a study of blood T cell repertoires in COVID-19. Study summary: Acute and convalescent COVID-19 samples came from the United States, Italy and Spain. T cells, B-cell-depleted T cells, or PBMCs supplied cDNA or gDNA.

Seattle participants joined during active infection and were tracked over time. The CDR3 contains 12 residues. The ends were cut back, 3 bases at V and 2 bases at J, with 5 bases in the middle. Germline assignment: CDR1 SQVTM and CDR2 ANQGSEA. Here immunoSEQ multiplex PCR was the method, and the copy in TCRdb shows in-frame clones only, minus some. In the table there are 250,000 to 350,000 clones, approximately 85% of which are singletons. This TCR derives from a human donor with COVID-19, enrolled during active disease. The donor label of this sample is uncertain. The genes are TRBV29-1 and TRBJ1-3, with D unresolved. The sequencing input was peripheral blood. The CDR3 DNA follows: TGCAGCGTTGAGAACACTGGAAACACCATATATTTT. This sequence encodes CSVENTGNTIYF.